A selection of T cell receptor beta chains follows, all from one sample in a study of control samples from healthy donors and cancer patients. Measured with immunoSEQ multiplex PCR; TCRdb has only the in-frame clones, and not every one. Of 95,000 to 130,000 clones listed, more than 70% are singletons. Sequenced sample: blood. These receptors were taken from a woman aged 70-85 years in good health. Each CDR3 is given with its conserved first and last residue. A D gene is named only where the DNA matches it firmly. Clone size is stated in some rows and not others, as once, few, many or a class when expanded.

CDR3 length	clone size	J gene	V gene	D gene	CDR3 DNA	CDR3 protein
13	-	TRBJ1-2	TRBV10-3	TRBD1	TGTGCCATCAGGGGAACGGACAGGGGAGGCTACACCTTC	CAIRGTDRGGYTF
12	-	TRBJ2-1	TRBV27	-	TGTGCCAGCAGTTCCCCCGGTAATGAGCAGTTCTTC	CASSSPGNEQFF
15	once	TRBJ2-1	TRBV9	TRBD1	TGTGCCAGCAGCGCTAGGACAGGGGGCTACAATGAGCAGTTCTTC	CASSARTGGYNEQFF
13	-	TRBJ1-1	TRBV7-9	-	TGTGCCAGCAGCCTAGTGGTGTTACCTGAAGCTTTCTTT	CASSLVVLPEAFF
16	-	TRBJ1-1	TRBV5-1	TRBD1	TGCGCCAGCAGCTTGGGGGACAGGGGGCGTTACACTGAAGCTTTCTTT	CASSLGDRGRYTEAFF
14	-	TRBJ1-1	TRBV19	-	TGTGCCAGTAGTTCCGGGACCGGTTACATTGAAGCTTTCTTT	CASSSGTGYIEAFF
16	-	TRBJ1-5	TRBV4-3	-	TGCGCCAGCAGCCAAGAGTCCTCCAATAGCAATCAGCCCCAGCATTTT	CASSQESSNSNQPQHF
15	-	TRBJ2-7	TRBV4-3	TRBD2	TGCGCCAGCAGCCAAGTGTCCAGCGGGGGGTACGAGCAGTACTTC	CASSQVSSGGYEQYF
14	-	TRBJ2-1	TRBV27	TRBD2	TGTGCCAGCAGTTCTAGCGGGGGGGGTAATGAGCAGTTCTTC	CASSSSGGGNEQFF
15	-	TRBJ2-5	TRBV4-2	-	TGTGCCAGCAGCCAAGACCTGGAAGGGCCCGCGTCCCAGTACTTC	CASSQDLEGPASQYF
13	-	TRBJ2-1	TRBV20-1	-	TGCAGTGCTAGTTTTCGCGGAGACAATGAGCAGTTCTTC	CSASFRGDNEQFF
16	-	TRBJ1-6	TRBV5-4	TRBD1	TGTGCCAGCAGCTTGGAAGGGACAGGGAACGGTTCACCCCTCCACTTT	CASSLEGTGNGSPLHF
17	-	TRBJ2-1	TRBV5-1	TRBD2	TGCGCCAGCAGGCCGACTAGCGGGGGTTCGCCTAACAATGAGCAGTTCTTC	CASRPTSGGSPNNEQFF
17	-	TRBJ2-2	TRBV7-2	-	TGTGCCAGCAGCTTACGACAGGTCCTTATGAACACCGGGGAGCTGTTTTTT	CASSLRQVLMNTGELFF
15	-	TRBJ1-1	TRBV23-1	-	TGCGCCAGCAGTCAATATCCAGCAGGGGACACTGAAGCTTTCTTT	CASSQYPAGDTEAFF
14	-	TRBJ1-3	TRBV11-2	TRBD1	TGTGCCAGCAGCCCGGACAGGTTTGGAAACACCATATATTTT	CASSPDRFGNTIYF
14	-	TRBJ2-7	TRBV27	-	TGTGCCAGCAGTTTACTGGGGACCGCCCAGGAGCAGTACTTC	CASSLLGTAQEQYF
14	-	TRBJ2-2	TRBV18	-	TGTGCCAGCTCACCAGCCAGGTACACCGGGGAGCTGTTTTTT	CASSPARYTGELFF
12	-	TRBJ2-1	TRBV10-3	-	TGTGCCACCGAGGGGGACTTCAATGAGCAGTTCTTC	CATEGDFNEQFF
13	-	TRBJ2-5	TRBV7-9	-	TGTGCCAGCAGCTGGGACTCCGAAGAGACCCAGTACTTC	CASSWDSEETQYF
12	once	TRBJ2-2	TRBV5-5	-	TGTGCCAGCAGCTGGGGAACCGGGGAGCTGTTTTTT	CASSWGTGELFF
18	-	TRBJ2-5	TRBV4-1	-	TGCGCCAGCAGCCAAGGGAGGGGGGGGGCCCTGAGCAAGGAGACCCAGTACTTC	CASSQGRGGALSKETQYF
13	-	TRBJ1-5	TRBV18	-	TGTGCCAGCTCGACGGACCTTAATCAGCCCCAGCATTTT	CASSTDLNQPQHF
14	-	TRBJ2-3	TRBV6-5	-	TGTGCCAGCAGTTACGGGCAGGGCACAGATACGCAGTATTTT	CASSYGQGTDTQYF
16	once	TRBJ2-6	TRBV4-3	-	TGCGCCAGCAGCCAAGATCCCTTACAGGGGGCCAACGTCCTGACTTTC	CASSQDPLQGANVLTF
12	-	TRBJ2-7	TRBV27	-	TGTGCCACCCGCCGGGCTACCTACGAGCAGTACTTC	CATRRATYEQYF